This passage covers 14 T cell receptor beta chains from one sample sequenced in a study of T cell responses to AZD1222 COVID-19 vaccine. Sequenced by immunoSEQ multiplex PCR; TCRdb stores in-frame clones only, minus some. Of some 120,000 clones in the sample, less than 95% were seen once. The input for sequencing was peripheral blood, taken on day 0 of MenACWY control vaccination. These receptors all stem from an adult in good health.

This chain joins TRBV7-2 and TRBJ1-4; D remains unclear. The ends were cut back, 1 base at V and 7 bases at J, with 7 bases in the middle. There are 13 residues in the CDR3. Germline V gene sequence: CDR1 SGHTA, CDR2 FQGNSA. CDR3 loop: CASSLEESEKLFF. CDR3 DNA: TGTGCCAGCAGCTTAGAGGAAAGTGAAAAACTGTTTTTT.

The chain combines TRBV24-1 with TRBJ1-4; D call uncertain. CDR3 length equals 15 residues. V lost 3 bases, J lost 7 bases, and 14 bases lay in between. CDR1 is KGHDR, CDR2 SFDVKD, per germline. CDR3 in amino acids: CATSDTTSDGEKLFF. The DNA of the CDR3 is TGTGCCACCAGTGATACGACTTCCGACGGTGAAAAACTGTTTTTT.

The genes are TRBV2 and TRBJ2-3; D tentatively reads TRBD1 or TRBD2 (5 bases each). In germline, CDR1 is SNHLY, CDR2 FYNNEI. V lost 10 bases to trimming and J lost 2 bases, with 16 bases between them. The CDR3 has 14 residues. In nucleotides, the CDR3 is TGTGCCACCACCGAGGGGCTTAACACAGATACGCAGTATTTT. Translated, it gives CATTEGLNTDTQYF.

The J gene is TRBJ2-7, the V gene TRBV27; maybe TRBD1 (5 bases). The V gene's germline CDR1 is MNHEY and CDR2 SMNVEV (reference sequence). The length of the CDR3 is 14 residues. Trimming pared 0 bases from V and 0 bases from J, leaving 6 bases between. CDR3 DNA sequence: TGTGCCAGCAGTTTATCGACAGCCTCCTACGAGCAGTACGTC. Translated, it gives CASSLSTASYEQYV.

V and J are TRBV28 and TRBJ1-1; perhaps TRBD1 as D (6 bases). V lost 4 bases and J lost 0, with 12 bases in between. The CDR3 consists of 15 residues. CDR1 and CDR2 from the germline V gene are MDHEN and SYDVKM. CDR3 loop: CASSSPGHLNTEAFF. The CDR3 bases are TGTGCCAGCAGTTCCCCGGGACATCTGAACACTGAAGCTTTCTTT.

This clone was counted between two and nine times. The rearrangement links TRBV4-2 to TRBJ2-6, with D perhaps assigned TRBD1 or TRBD2 (5 bases each). V was trimmed by 1 base and J by 0 bases, leaving 10 bases between them. This CDR3 is built from 17 residues. From germline, CDR1 is LGHNA and CDR2 YNFKEQ. The CDR3 sequence is CASSQGGSSSGANVLTF. The CDR3 DNA reads TGTGCCAGCAGCCAAGGGGGGAGTAGCTCTGGGGCCAACGTCCTGACTTTC.

The count of this clone is one. This chain joins TRBV27 and TRBJ2-5; either TRBD1 or TRBD2 may fit D (5 bases each). Germline CDR1 is MNHEY and CDR2 is SMNVEV (reference sequence). The CDR3 contains 15 residues. Trimming stripped 5 bases from V and 5 bases from J, with 18 bases between. Written as DNA, the CDR3 is TGTGCCAGCAGTACGACAGACTCAGGGACGGAGACCCAGTACTTC. Its translation: CASSTTDSGTETQYF.

The chain carries TRBV10-3 and TRBJ2-7, with 7 bases lining up with TRBD1. Losses at the gene ends were 6 bases for V and 2 bases for J; bases not matched to a gene: 7. Germline V gene data show CDR1 as ENHRY and CDR2 as SYGVKD. This CDR3 contains 14 residues. The DNA of the CDR3 is TGTGCCATCAGCCCCGGGACAGACCCCTACGAGCAGTACTTC. Its translation: CAISPGTDPYEQYF.

The genes are TRBV27 and TRBJ2-7; D may be TRBD2 (6 bases). The CDR3 extends over 14 amino acids. In germline, CDR1 is MNHEY, CDR2 SMNVEV (reference sequence). Trimming took off 3 bases at V and 0 bases at J, with 9 bases between the two ends. The CDR3 nucleotides are TGTGCCAGCAGTTTTGGAGGGAGCTCCTACGAGCAGTACTTC. Translating gives CASSFGGSSYEQYF.

The chain joins TRBV7-8 to TRBJ2-1; D might be TRBD2 (5 bases). Germline CDR1 and CDR2: SGHVS and FQNEAQ. V was clipped by 0 bases and J by 4 bases, with 13 bases between them. The length of the CDR3 is 16 residues. Here the CDR3 reads CASSLALGRGYNEQFF. CDR3 in DNA: TGTGCCAGCAGCTTAGCCCTAGGTAGAGGGTACAATGAGCAGTTCTTC.

The V and J genes are TRBV6-6 and TRBJ1-5; 10 bases are a match to TRBD1. V gave up 0 bases and J gave up 8 bases; unmatched junction bases: 4. The CDR3 extends over 15 amino acids. The germline CDR1 and CDR2 sequences are MNHNY and SVGAGI (reference sequence). CDR3 in amino acids: CASSYSGTGVKPQHF. CDR3 sequence (DNA): TGTGCCAGCAGTTACTCGGGGACAGGGGTGAAGCCCCAGCATTTT.

CDR3 coding DNA: TGTGCCAGCAGTACTGGGACACCACCCTTCGGAGCTTTCTTT. Its protein product is CASSTGTPPFGAFF. V gene TRBV6-2 or TRBV6-3 combines with J gene TRBJ1-1; TRBD1 might be the D (6 bases). This CDR3 is 14 amino acids long. Germline CDR1 is MNHEY and CDR2 is SVGEGT. V dropped 5 bases and J dropped 10 bases, with 20 bases sitting between them.

The genes are TRBV6-4 and TRBJ2-3, with D unresolved. The germline CDR1 and CDR2 sequences are MRHNA and SNTAGT. The CDR3 extends over 14 amino acids. Trimming left V 4 bases short and J 1 base short, with 9 bases between. CDR3 coding DNA: TGTGCCAGCAGTGCTTCTCTAGGCACAGATACGCAGTATTTT. Translation: CASSASLGTDTQYF.

This clone was picked up a small number of times. This chain uses TRBV10-1 with TRBJ2-5; 8 nucleotides agree with TRBD1. The CDR3 runs 14 residues. CDR1 is WNHNN, CDR2 SYGVQD, per germline (reference sequence). The trim removed 6 bases at V and 2 bases at J, leaving 5 bases unmatched. CDR3 coding DNA: TGCGCCAGCAGCACCGGGACAGGACAAGAGACCCAGTACTTC. It codes for CASSTGTGQETQYF.